This TCR beta chain was profiled in a study of technical replicates of blood from a handful of donors. The CDR3 covers 14 residues. The germline gives CDR1 SGHDT, CDR2 YYEEEE. V dropped 0 bases and J dropped 1 base, with 7 bases sitting between them. The method was immunoSEQ multiplex PCR; TCRdb's version includes in-frame clones alone and lacks a portion of them. The sample holds around 12,000 clones; roughly 79% are singletons and the top ten take 13% to 15%. The rearrangement uses TRBV5-6 and TRBJ1-1; possible D gene TRBD1, 5 bases. The clonotype originates from a human donor in good health. The sample was PBMCs. In nucleotides, the CDR3 is TGTGCCAGCAGCTTGGCCCAGGGGAACACTGAAGCTTTCTTT. Encoded protein: CASSLAQGNTEAFF.